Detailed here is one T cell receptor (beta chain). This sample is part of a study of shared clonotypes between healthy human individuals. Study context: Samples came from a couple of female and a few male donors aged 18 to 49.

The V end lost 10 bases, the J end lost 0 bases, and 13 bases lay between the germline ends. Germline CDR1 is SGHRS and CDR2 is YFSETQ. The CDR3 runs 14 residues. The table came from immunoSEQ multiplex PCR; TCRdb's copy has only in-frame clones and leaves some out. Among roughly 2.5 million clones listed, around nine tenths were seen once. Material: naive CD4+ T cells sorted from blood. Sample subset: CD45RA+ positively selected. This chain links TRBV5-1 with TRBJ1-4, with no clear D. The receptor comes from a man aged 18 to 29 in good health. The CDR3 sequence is CAREGGATNEKLFF. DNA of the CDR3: TGCGCCCGGGAGGGAGGAGCAACTAATGAAAAACTGTTTTTT.